This T cell receptor beta chain was profiled in a study of naive and memory T cell subsets. This clonotype was seen a single time. A junction boundary mismatches the germline segment, possibly from a read error. The CDR3 covers 13 residues. Germline V gene data show CDR1 as MNHEY and CDR2 as SVGEGT. Stated treatment: skin biopsy from PPD injection site in Mantoux-positive individual. A UMI-containing oligonucleotide was joined by 3' ligation to the TCR cDNA template. Tuberculin skin test biopsies were taken where PPD was injected in Mantoux-positive people. Ligated cDNA underwent four rounds of PCR with nested alpha and beta constant region primers and SP2. For blood and skin samples, reverse transcription used TCR alpha and beta constant primers. TCRdb redid the calling of the UMI-ligation and nested PCR reads with MiXCR, one entry per CDR3 protein. The repertoire includes 20,000 to 25,000 distinct CDR3 sequences, 6% of them detected once, and 6.2% sits in the top ten.

The sequence derives from an adult in good health. The chain recombines TRBV6-2 or TRBV6-3 with TRBJ1-5; perhaps TRBD1 as D (6 bases). The specimen was skin, collected from a tuberculin skin test site. The CDR3 DNA follows: TGTGCCGGCAGACGGGACACCGATCAGCCCCAGAATTTT. It yields the protein CAGRRDTDQPQNF.